Following are 6 T cell receptor beta chains from one sample sequenced in a study of cytomegalovirus exposure and HLA in healthy donors. Primers included in the PCR were 60 Vbeta and 13 Jbeta primers. Sequencing used immunoSEQ multiplex PCR; TCRdb keeps in-frame clones, though not all of them. The sample shows approximately 110,000 clones, 69% of them seen only once. Input material: PBMCs. These receptors came from a man aged 30 to 45 in good health and CMV-seronegative.

This chain links TRBV28 with TRBJ2-1; TRBD2 matches 7 bases. V lost 8 bases, J lost 9 bases, and 13 bases stayed unmatched. Germline lookup yields CDR1 MDHEN and CDR2 SYDVKM. CDR3 size: 14 residues. CDR3 amino acids: CASLNRGRAFEQFF. CDR3 bases: TGTGCCAGCTTAAACCGGGGGAGGGCCTTTGAGCAGTTCTTC.

In its sample, this clone was seen a few times. CDR3 nucleotide sequence: TGCGCCAGCAGCCCTATACTAGCGGGAGGGTTAAATGAGCAGTTCTTC. Residues: CASSPILAGGLNEQFF. This chain uses TRBV5-1 with TRBJ2-1, with TRBD2 identical over 13 bases. The CDR3 runs 16 residues. Germline assignment: CDR1 SGHRS and CDR2 YFSETQ. The J segment lost 7 bases and the V segment lost 4 bases, leaving 8 bases of the junction unmatched.

The genes are TRBV6-6 and TRBJ1-4; no firm D call. V lost 2 bases and J lost 8, with 12 bases in between. Per the germline V gene, CDR1 is MNHNY and CDR2 is SVGAGI (reference sequence). The CDR3 has 14 amino acids. In DNA, the CDR3 is TGTGCCAGCAGTTACGGAGGGCGCGGGGAAAAACTGTTTTTT. Protein product: CASSYGGRGEKLFF.

The gene calls are TRBV2 and TRBJ2-1, with D perhaps TRBD2 (5 bases). The CDR3 covers 14 residues. Trimming removed 4 bases at V and 9 bases at J, with 16 bases between. Germline V gives CDR1 SNHLY, CDR2 FYNNEI. CDR3 sequence (DNA): TGTGCCAGCAGTGGCGTTCGGGGTAGGTTTGAGCAGTTCTTC. The encoded protein is CASSGVRGRFEQFF.

The chain recombines TRBV5-6 with TRBJ2-5; D unresolved. The CDR3 is 13 residues long. The germline V gene has CDR1 SGHDT and CDR2 YYEEEE. Trimming removed 5 bases at V and 2 bases at J, with 10 bases between. The CDR3 sequence: CASRFRVQETQYF. The CDR3 DNA reads TGTGCCAGCAGGTTCCGGGTACAAGAGACCCAGTACTTC.

For the CDR3, the DNA is TGTGCCAGCAGCTTCAGGGGTAGTGGCTACACCTTC. Translating gives CASSFRGSGYTF. V and J are TRBV7-9 and TRBJ1-2, with D maybe TRBD1 (6 bases). The V end was cut by 3 bases, the J end by 7 bases, with 9 bases between. This CDR3 has 12 amino acids. Germline V lookup: CDR1 SEHNR, CDR2 FQNEAQ (reference sequence).